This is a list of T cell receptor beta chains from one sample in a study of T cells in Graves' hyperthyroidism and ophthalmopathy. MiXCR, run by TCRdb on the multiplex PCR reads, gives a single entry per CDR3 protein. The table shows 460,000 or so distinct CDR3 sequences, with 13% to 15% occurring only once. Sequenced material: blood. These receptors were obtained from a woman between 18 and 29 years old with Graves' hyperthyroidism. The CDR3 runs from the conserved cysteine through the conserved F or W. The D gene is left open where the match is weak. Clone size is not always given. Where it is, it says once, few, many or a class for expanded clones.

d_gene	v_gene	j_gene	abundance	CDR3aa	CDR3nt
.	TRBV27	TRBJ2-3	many	CASSLSGEFSTDTQYF	TGTGCCAGCAGTTTATCGGGGGAGTTTAGCACAGATACGCAGTATTTT
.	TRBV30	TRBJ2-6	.	CAWSRGSSGANVLTF	TGTGCCTGGAGCCGAGGATCCTCTGGGGCCAACGTCCTGACTTTC
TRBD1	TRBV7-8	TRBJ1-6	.	CASSLAFLDRGDSPLHF	TGTGCCAGCAGCTTAGCCTTCTTAGACAGGGGGGATTCACCCCTCCACTTT
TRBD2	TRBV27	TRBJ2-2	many	CASSFASGGLATGELFF	TGTGCCAGCAGTTTTGCCAGCGGGGGTTTGGCGACCGGGGAGCTGTTTTTT
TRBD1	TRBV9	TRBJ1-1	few	CASSVTGDVTEAFF	TGTGCCAGCAGCGTCACAGGGGACGTCACTGAAGCTTTCTTT
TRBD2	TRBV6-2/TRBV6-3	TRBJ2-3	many	CASTPPPSGRADTQYF	TGTGCCAGCACCCCCCCGCCTAGCGGGCGTGCAGATACGCAGTATTTT
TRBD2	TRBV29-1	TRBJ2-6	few	CSVAGGNVLTF	TGCAGCGTCGCGGGGGGGAACGTCCTGACTTTC
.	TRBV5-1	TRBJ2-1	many	CASNLGGFRGEQFF	TGCGCCAGCAACCTAGGAGGCTTTCGGGGAGAGCAGTTCTTC
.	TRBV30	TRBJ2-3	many	CAWSVRATPRDTQYF	TGTGCCTGGAGTGTCAGAGCAACCCCGAGGGATACGCAGTATTTT
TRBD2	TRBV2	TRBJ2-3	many	CASAMGGAGLDTQYF	TGTGCCAGCGCAATGGGAGGGGCAGGTCTTGATACGCAGTATTTT
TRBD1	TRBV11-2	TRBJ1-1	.	CASSLIPGDSTEAFF	TGTGCCAGCAGCTTAATTCCAGGGGACAGCACTGAAGCTTTCTTT
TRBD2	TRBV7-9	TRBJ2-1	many	CASSPQAGSNNEQFF	TGTGCCAGCAGCCCTCAAGCGGGAAGTAACAATGAGCAGTTCTTC
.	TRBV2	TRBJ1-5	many	CASRGGATNQPQHF	TGTGCCAGCAGGGGAGGGGCTACCAATCAGCCCCAGCATTTT
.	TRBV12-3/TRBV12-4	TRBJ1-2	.	CASSHRVGYTF	TGTGCCAGCAGTCACAGGGTCGGCTACACCTTC
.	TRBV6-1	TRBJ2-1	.	CASSELQGYNEQFF	TGTGCCAGCAGTGAATTGCAGGGTTACAATGAGCAGTTCTTC
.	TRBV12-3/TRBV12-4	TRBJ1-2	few	CASSFGQPSNYGYTF	TGTGCCAGCAGTTTTGGGCAACCTTCTAACTATGGCTACACCTTC